The 17 T cell receptor beta chains below were found in one sample sequenced in a study of Graves' ophthalmopathy and Graves' hyperthyroidism. Amplification of the TCR beta CDR3 regions used RNA transcripts (as template). Amplification began with first-round RT-PCR using HTBI primers, then second-round multiplex PCR was performed. A single record per CDR3 protein comes from TCRdb applying MiXCR to the multiplex PCR reads. The sample contains 680,000 or so distinct CDR3 sequences, about 24% of which appear only once. Material for sequencing was peripheral blood. The receptors were gathered from a woman aged 18-29 years with stable Graves' hyperthyroidism. Some clones in this sample may be carry-over from other donors' samples.

Ten or more counts support this clonotype. J is TRBJ1-2 and V is TRBV28; D gene uncertain. Germline CDR1 MDHEN, CDR2 SYDVKM. V was clipped by 9 bases and J by 4 bases, with 12 bases between them. The CDR3 consists of 12 residues. CDR3 in amino acids: CASEGYGYGYTF. The CDR3, as DNA: TGTGCCAGTGAGGGATATGGCTATGGCTACACCTTC.

Details on this clonotype: A read error may account for a junction end that differs from germline. J is TRBJ1-2 and V is TRBV12-3 or TRBV12-4; 8 nucleotides agree with TRBD1. The CDR3 spans 11 residues. The CDR3, as DNA: TGTGCCAGCAGTTTAGGGACAGGGTATCGTTTC. It codes for CASSLGTGYRF.

The CDR3 DNA is TGTGCCAGCAGTCCGGACGTACCCTACGAGCAGTACTTC. Its protein is CASSPDVPYEQYF. V and J are TRBV28 and TRBJ2-7; D unclear. The V end was cut by 5 bases, the J end by 2 bases, with 10 bases between. Germline CDR1 MDHEN, CDR2 SYDVKM. This CDR3 comprises 13 residues.

This chain joins TRBV30 and TRBJ2-7, with D perhaps assigned TRBD1 or TRBD2 (6 bases each). Germline loops: CDR1 GTSNPN, CDR2 SVGIG (reference sequence). Trimming shortened V by 0 bases and J by 2 bases, and 8 bases separated the two germline ends. There are 13 residues in the CDR3. CDR3 protein: CAWSVGGTYEQYF. Here the CDR3 DNA reads TGTGCCTGGAGTGTAGGGGGGACCTACGAGCAGTACTTC.

This clonotype was counted ten times or more. The rearrangement uses TRBV3-1 and TRBJ2-7; a possible D gene is TRBD2 (6 bases). The V and J ends lost 4 bases and 1 base respectively, with 14 bases between them. This CDR3 has 15 residues. Per the germline V gene, CDR1 is LGHDT and CDR2 is YNNKEL (reference sequence). The CDR3 reads CASSPTVAVSYEQYF. The CDR3 DNA sequence: TGTGCCAGCAGCCCTACCGTAGCGGTTTCCTACGAGCAGTACTTC.

This clonotype was counted between two and nine times. J is TRBJ2-4 and V is TRBV5-1, with D perhaps TRBD1 (6 bases). Germline assignment: CDR1 SGHRS and CDR2 YFSETQ. Trimming left V 2 bases short and J 6 bases short, with 12 bases between. The length of the CDR3 is 14 residues. The DNA for the CDR3 is TGCGCCAGCAGCTTACAGGGTGGGGGAAACATTCAGTACTTC. Translation gives CASSLQGGGNIQYF.

This clonotype was seen only a few times. The chain links TRBV12-3 or TRBV12-4 to TRBJ2-5, with D perhaps TRBD2 (6 bases). Trimming removed 5 bases at V and 1 base at J, with 20 bases between. CDR3 size: 17 residues. The DNA for the CDR3 is TGTGCCAGCAGTCCGCGGACTACCACGAAAGTCCAAGAGACCCAGTACTTC. It translates to CASSPRTTTKVQETQYF.

Worth noting for this clonotype: With a much larger clone just one base away, this may be a read error. The CDR3 ends on some other residue instead of the conserved phenylalanine or tryptophan, so this is likely a read error. The rearrangement joins TRBV27 to TRBJ1-1; a possible D gene is TRBD1 (6 bases). Germline lookup yields CDR1 MNHEY and CDR2 SMNVEV (reference sequence). This CDR3 contains 14 residues. The ends were cut back, 6 bases at V and 6 bases at J, with 17 bases in the middle. The CDR3 sequence is CASSRGGPNAEAFV. The CDR3, as DNA: TGTGCCAGCAGCCGGGGGGGGCCCAACGCTGAAGCTTTCGTT.

This clonotype occurred a few times. CDR3 in amino acids: CASSQGAGVDEQYF. CDR3 bases: TGTGCCAGCAGCCAAGGAGCGGGAGTCGACGAGCAGTACTTC. The genes are TRBV14 and TRBJ2-7; 8 bases are shared with TRBD2. This CDR3 spans 14 amino acids. The germline V gene has CDR1 SGHDN and CDR2 FVKESK. With 1 base clipped from V and 5 bases from J, the junction kept 4 bases outside the gene matches.

This clonotype came up many times. The rearrangement uses TRBV29-1 and TRBJ2-7; tentatively, D is TRBD2 (6 bases). The CDR3 runs to 13 residues. Trimming stripped 6 bases from V and 0 bases from J, with 12 bases between. Looked up from germline, CDR1 is SQVTM and CDR2 is ANQGSEA. The CDR3 DNA reads as TGCAGCGTCAGAGCGGGTACCTCCTACGAGCAGTACTTC. Translating it yields CSVRAGTSYEQYF.

There are many counts of this clonotype. V is TRBV18 and J is TRBJ1-6; no clear D. The CDR3 length is 13 residues. CDR1 and CDR2 (germline): KGHSH, LQKENI. Trimming took off 2 bases at V and 8 bases at J, with 7 bases between the two ends. The CDR3 nucleotides are TGTGCCAGCTCACCAGGGTTGGATTCACCCCTCCACTTT. As protein: CASSPGLDSPLHF. The variable domain in full, with the rest retrieved from reference TRBV18 and TRBJ1-6, is NAGVMQNPRHLVRRRGQEARLRCSPMKGHSHVYWYRQLPEEGLKFMVYLQKENIIDESGMPKERFSAEFPKEGPSILRIQQVVRGDSAAYFCASSPGLDSPLHFGNGTRLTVT.

This clonotype was seen many times. CDR3: CASSVGQGRHEQYF. The DNA of the CDR3 is TGTGCCAGCAGCGTTGGTCAGGGGAGACACGAGCAGTACTTC. V and J are TRBV7-9 and TRBJ2-7; TRBD1 is a possible D gene (6 bases). V lost 5 bases and J lost 5, with 16 bases in between. The germline V gene encodes CDR1 SEHNR and CDR2 FQNEAQ (reference sequence). CDR3 length equals 14 residues.

This clonotype was recorded many times. The chain joins TRBV6-2 or TRBV6-3 to TRBJ2-2; D might be TRBD1 (5 bases). This CDR3 region has 14 residues. V was clipped by 0 bases and J by 8 bases, with 10 bases between them. Germline values: CDR1 MNHEY, CDR2 SVGEGT. The CDR3 DNA is TGTGCCAGCAGTTACTCCGGCAGGGCTGGGGAGCTGTTTTTT. This codes for CASSYSGRAGELFF.

This clonotype was seen repeatedly, ten times or more. V usage is TRBV2 and J usage is TRBJ2-5; either TRBD1 or TRBD2 may supply D (5 bases each). Trimming cost V 7 bases and J 13 bases, with 13 bases left between them. CDR1 and CDR2 from the germline V gene are SNHLY and FYNNEI. The CDR3 consists of 10 residues. This chain's CDR3 is CASTERGPYF. The CDR3, as DNA: TGTGCCAGCACCGAGAGGGGTCCGTACTTC.

At least ten counts were recorded for this clonotype. V gene TRBV7-2 combines with J gene TRBJ2-5; D not resolved. Germline CDR1 reads SGHTA; CDR2 reads FQGNSA. V lost 5 bases, J lost 5 bases, and 12 bases lay in between. The CDR3 covers 13 residues. The CDR3 here is CASSTGRVETQYF. The CDR3 DNA reads TGTGCCAGCAGCACTGGACGGGTGGAGACCCAGTACTTC.

This clonotype was seen only a few times. V and J are TRBV27 and TRBJ2-4; 9 bases agree with TRBD1. Germline-derived CDR1 and CDR2 are MNHEY and SMNVEV (reference sequence). The CDR3 runs 14 residues. The junction had 6 bases not matched to a gene; V was cut back by 4 bases and J by 8 bases. The CDR3 DNA follows: TGTGCCAGCAGTTCGGACAGGGGCGGTTACATTCAGTACTTC. Amino acids: CASSSDRGGYIQYF.

This rearrangement joins TRBV11-2 to TRBJ1-5; perhaps TRBD1 as D (5 bases). Trimming cost V 1 base and J 3 bases, with 16 bases left between them. The CDR3 runs 17 residues. Per the germline V gene, CDR1 is SGHAT and CDR2 is FQNNGV. DNA of the CDR3: TGTGCCAGCAGCTTAGTCGGGGGTGGGTTGGCCAATCAGCCCCAGCATTTT. This sequence encodes CASSLVGGGLANQPQHF.